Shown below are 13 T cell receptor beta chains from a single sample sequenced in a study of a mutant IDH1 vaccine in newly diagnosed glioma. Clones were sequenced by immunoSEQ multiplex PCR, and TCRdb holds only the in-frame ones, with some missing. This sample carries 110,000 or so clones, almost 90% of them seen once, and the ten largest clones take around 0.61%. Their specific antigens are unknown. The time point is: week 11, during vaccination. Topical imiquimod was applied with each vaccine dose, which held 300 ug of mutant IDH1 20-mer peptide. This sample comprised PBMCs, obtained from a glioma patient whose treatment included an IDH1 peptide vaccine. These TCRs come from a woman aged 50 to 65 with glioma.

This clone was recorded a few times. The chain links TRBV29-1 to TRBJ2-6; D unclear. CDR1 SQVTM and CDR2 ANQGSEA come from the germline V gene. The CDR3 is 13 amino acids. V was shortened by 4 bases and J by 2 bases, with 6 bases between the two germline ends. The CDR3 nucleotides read TGCAGCGTTGCTAGGACTGGGGCCAACGTCCTGACTTTC. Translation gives CSVARTGANVLTF. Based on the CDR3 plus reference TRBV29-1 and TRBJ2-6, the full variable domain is SAVISQKPSRDICQRGTSLTIQCQVDSQVTMMFWYRQQPGQSLTLIATANQGSEATYESGFVIDKFPISRPNLTFSTLTVSNMSPEDSSIYLCSVARTGANVLTFGAGSRLTVL.

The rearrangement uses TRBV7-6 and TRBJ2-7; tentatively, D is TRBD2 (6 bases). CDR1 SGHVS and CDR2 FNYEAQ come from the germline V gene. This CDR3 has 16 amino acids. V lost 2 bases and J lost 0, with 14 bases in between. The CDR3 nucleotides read TGTGCCAGCAGCTTACTTTCGGGGGAGAGCTCCTACGAGCAGTACTTC. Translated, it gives CASSLLSGESSYEQYF.

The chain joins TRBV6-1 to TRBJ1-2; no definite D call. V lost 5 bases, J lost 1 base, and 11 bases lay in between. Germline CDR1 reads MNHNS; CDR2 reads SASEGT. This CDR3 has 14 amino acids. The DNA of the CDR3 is TGTGCCAGCAGTCCCCCAGACTTTAACTATGGCTACACCTTC. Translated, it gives CASSPPDFNYGYTF.

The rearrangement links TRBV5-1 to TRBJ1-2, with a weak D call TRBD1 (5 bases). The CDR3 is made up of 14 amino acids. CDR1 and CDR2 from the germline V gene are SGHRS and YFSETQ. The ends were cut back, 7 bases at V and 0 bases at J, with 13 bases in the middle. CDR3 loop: CASRDGAANYGYTF. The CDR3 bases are TGCGCCAGCCGGGACGGAGCAGCTAACTATGGCTACACCTTC.

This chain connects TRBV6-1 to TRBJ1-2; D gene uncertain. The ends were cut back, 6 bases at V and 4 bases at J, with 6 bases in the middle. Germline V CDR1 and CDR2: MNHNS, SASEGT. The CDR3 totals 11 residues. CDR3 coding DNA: TGTGCCAGCAGGGATCCCTATGGCTACACCTTC. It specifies CASRDPYGYTF.

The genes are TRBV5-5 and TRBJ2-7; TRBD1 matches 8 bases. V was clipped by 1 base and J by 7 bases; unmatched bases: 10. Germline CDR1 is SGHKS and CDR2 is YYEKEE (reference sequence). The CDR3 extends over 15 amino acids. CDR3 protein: CASSLLQGAWEEQYF. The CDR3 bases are TGTGCCAGCAGCTTGTTGCAGGGGGCTTGGGAGGAGCAGTACTTC.

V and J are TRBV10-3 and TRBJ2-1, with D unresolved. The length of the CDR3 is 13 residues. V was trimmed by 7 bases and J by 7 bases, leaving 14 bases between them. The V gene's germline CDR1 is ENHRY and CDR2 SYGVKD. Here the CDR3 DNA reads TGTGCCATCAATGCTTCACCCCTGAATGAGCAGTTCTTC. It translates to CAINASPLNEQFF.

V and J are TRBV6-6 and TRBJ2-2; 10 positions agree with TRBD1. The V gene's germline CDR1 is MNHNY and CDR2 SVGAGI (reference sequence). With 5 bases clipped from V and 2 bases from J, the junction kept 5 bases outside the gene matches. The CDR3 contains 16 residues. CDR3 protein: CASSQGTGANTGELFF. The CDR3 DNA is TGTGCCAGCAGTCAAGGGACAGGGGCTAACACCGGGGAGCTGTTTTTT.

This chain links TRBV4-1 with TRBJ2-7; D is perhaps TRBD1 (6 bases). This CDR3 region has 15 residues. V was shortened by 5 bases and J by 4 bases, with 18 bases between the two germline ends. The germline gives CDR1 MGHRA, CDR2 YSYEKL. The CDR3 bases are TGCGCCAGCAGCGGAAGCAGGGGATACAATTACGAGCAGTACTTC. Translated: CASSGSRGYNYEQYF.

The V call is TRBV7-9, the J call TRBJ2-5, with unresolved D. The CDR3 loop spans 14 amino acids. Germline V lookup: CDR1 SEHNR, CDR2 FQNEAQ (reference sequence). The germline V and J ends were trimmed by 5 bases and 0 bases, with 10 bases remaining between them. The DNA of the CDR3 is TGTGCCAGCAGCGGTGGACGGAACCAAGAGACCCAGTACTTC. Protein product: CASSGGRNQETQYF.

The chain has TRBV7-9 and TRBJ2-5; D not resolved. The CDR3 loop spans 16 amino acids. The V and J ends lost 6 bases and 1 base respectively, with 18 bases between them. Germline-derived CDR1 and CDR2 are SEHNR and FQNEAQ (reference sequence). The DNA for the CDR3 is TGTGCCAGCAGGCCCCGCGAGAGGCAGATCCAAGAGACCCAGTACTTC. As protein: CASRPRERQIQETQYF. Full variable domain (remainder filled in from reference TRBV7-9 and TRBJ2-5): DTGVSQNPRHKITKRGQNVTFRCDPISEHNRLYWYRQTLGQGPEFLTYFQNEAQLEKSRLLSDRFSAERPKGSFSTLEIQRTEQGDSAMYLCASRPRERQIQETQYFGPGTRLLVL.

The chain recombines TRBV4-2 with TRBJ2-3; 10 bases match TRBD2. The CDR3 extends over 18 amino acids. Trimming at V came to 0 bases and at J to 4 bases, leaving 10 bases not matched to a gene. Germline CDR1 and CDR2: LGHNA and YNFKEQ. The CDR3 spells CASSQDLWLAGAPDTQYF. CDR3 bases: TGTGCCAGCAGCCAAGATCTGTGGCTAGCGGGAGCACCAGATACGCAGTATTTT.

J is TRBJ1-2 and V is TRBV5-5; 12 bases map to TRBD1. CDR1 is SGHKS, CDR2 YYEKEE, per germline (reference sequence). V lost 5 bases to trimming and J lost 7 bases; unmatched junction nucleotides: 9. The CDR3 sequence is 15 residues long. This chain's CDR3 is CASSPAGTGGGGYTF. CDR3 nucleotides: TGTGCCAGCAGTCCCGCCGGGACAGGGGGCGGTGGCTACACCTTC.